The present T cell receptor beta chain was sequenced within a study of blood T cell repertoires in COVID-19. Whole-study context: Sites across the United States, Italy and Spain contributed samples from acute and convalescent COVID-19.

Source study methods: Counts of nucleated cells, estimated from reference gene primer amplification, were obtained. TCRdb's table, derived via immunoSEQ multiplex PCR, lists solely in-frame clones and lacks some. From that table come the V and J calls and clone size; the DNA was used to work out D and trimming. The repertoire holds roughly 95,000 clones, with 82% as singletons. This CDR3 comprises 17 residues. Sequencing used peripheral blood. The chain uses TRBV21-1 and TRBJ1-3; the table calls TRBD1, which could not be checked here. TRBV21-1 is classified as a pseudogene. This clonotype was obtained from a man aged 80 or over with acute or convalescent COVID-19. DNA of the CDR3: TGTGCCAGCAGCAAAGTGACAGGGGGAAAGGCTGGAAACACCATATATTTT. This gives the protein CASSKVTGGKAGNTIYF.